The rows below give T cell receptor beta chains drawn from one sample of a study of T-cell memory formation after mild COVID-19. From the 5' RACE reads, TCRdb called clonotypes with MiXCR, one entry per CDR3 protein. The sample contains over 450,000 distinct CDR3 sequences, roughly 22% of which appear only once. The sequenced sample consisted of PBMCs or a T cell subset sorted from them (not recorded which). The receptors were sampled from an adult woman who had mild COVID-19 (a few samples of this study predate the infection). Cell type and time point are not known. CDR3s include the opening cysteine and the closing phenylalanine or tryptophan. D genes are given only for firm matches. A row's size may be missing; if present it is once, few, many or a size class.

cdr3_nt: TGTGCCAGCAGCTCAGGACCAACTAGCAATCAGCCCCAGCATTTT
cdr3_aa: CASSSGPTSNQPQHF
clone_size: NA
v_call: TRBV5-6
d_call: NA
j_call: TRBJ1-5

cdr3_nt: TGCAGTGCTAGCAAGACAGAGGCTAGCACAGATACGCAGTATTTT
cdr3_aa: CSASKTEASTDTQYF
clone_size: NA
v_call: TRBV20-1
d_call: NA
j_call: TRBJ2-3

cdr3_nt: TGTGCCTCACAGGCCCTCTCTGGAAACACCATATATTTT
cdr3_aa: CASQALSGNTIYF
clone_size: NA
v_call: TRBV30
d_call: NA
j_call: TRBJ1-3

cdr3_nt: TGTGCCAGCATCCTATCGGGACTAGCATCCGGTGAGCAGTTCTTC
cdr3_aa: CASILSGLASGEQFF
clone_size: NA
v_call: TRBV2
d_call: TRBD2
j_call: TRBJ2-1

cdr3_nt: TGTGCCAGCAGCCAGGAAAAGACAGTACCGACCTACAATGAGCAGTTCTTC
cdr3_aa: CASSQEKTVPTYNEQFF
clone_size: NA
v_call: TRBV4-2
d_call: NA
j_call: TRBJ2-1

cdr3_nt: TGTGCCAGCAGCTTGGACTGGAACGCGGATACGCAGTATTTT
cdr3_aa: CASSLDWNADTQYF
clone_size: few
v_call: TRBV5-6
d_call: NA
j_call: TRBJ2-3

cdr3_nt: TGTGCCAGCAGTTTATGGGACAGGGTCTATGGCTACACCTTC
cdr3_aa: CASSLWDRVYGYTF
clone_size: NA
v_call: TRBV28
d_call: TRBD1
j_call: TRBJ1-2

cdr3_nt: TGCGCCAGCAGCTTGGTCACGGACTATGGCTACACCTTC
cdr3_aa: CASSLVTDYGYTF
clone_size: many
v_call: TRBV5-1
d_call: NA
j_call: TRBJ1-2

cdr3_nt: TGTGCCACCAGCAGAGACGGGGCGGGTACGCAGTATTTT
cdr3_aa: CATSRDGAGTQYF
clone_size: few
v_call: TRBV15
d_call: NA
j_call: TRBJ2-3

cdr3_nt: TGTGCCAGCAGTTACACGGGACTAGCGGGAGTTGAGCAGTTCTTC
cdr3_aa: CASSYTGLAGVEQFF
clone_size: NA
v_call: TRBV6-2/TRBV6-3
d_call: TRBD2
j_call: TRBJ2-1

cdr3_nt: TGTGCCGTATCAAAGGGACTAGCGGGCACAGATACGCAGTATTTT
cdr3_aa: CAVSKGLAGTDTQYF
clone_size: few
v_call: TRBV10-3
d_call: TRBD2
j_call: TRBJ2-3

cdr3_nt: TGTGCCACCTCCGGGACAGGCGACCTCGAGCAGTACTTC
cdr3_aa: CATSGTGDLEQYF
clone_size: few
v_call: TRBV27
d_call: TRBD1
j_call: TRBJ2-7

cdr3_nt: TGTGCCACCAGTGACCAGACTAGTAAAGAGACCCAGTACTTC
cdr3_aa: CATSDQTSKETQYF
clone_size: NA
v_call: TRBV24-1
d_call: NA
j_call: TRBJ2-5

cdr3_nt: TGCAGTGCTGGACAGGGGGCGAGACCTAACGAGCAGTACTTC
cdr3_aa: CSAGQGARPNEQYF
clone_size: few
v_call: TRBV20-1
d_call: TRBD1
j_call: TRBJ2-7

cdr3_nt: TGTGCCAGCACTATACCGGGCCTGAACTACGAGCAGTACTTC
cdr3_aa: CASTIPGLNYEQYF
clone_size: NA
v_call: TRBV6-2/TRBV6-3
d_call: NA
j_call: TRBJ2-7

cdr3_nt: TGCGCCAGCAGCTTGACAGGACCTTCAGACACCATATATTTT
cdr3_aa: CASSLTGPSDTIYF
clone_size: NA
v_call: TRBV5-1
d_call: NA
j_call: TRBJ1-3

cdr3_nt: TGTGCCAGCAGCCAGCCTGACAGGAAGAACACTGAAGCTTTCTTT
cdr3_aa: CASSQPDRKNTEAFF
clone_size: NA
v_call: TRBV7-8
d_call: NA
j_call: TRBJ1-1

cdr3_nt: TGTGCCTGGAGTGTGGGGCTAGCGGCCTCCTACGAGCAGTACTTC
cdr3_aa: CAWSVGLAASYEQYF
clone_size: NA
v_call: TRBV30
d_call: TRBD2
j_call: TRBJ2-7

cdr3_nt: TGTGCCAGCTCACCATCGAGCGGGAGTCGAGATGAGCAGTTCTTC
cdr3_aa: CASSPSSGSRDEQFF
clone_size: few
v_call: TRBV18
d_call: TRBD2
j_call: TRBJ2-1

cdr3_nt: TGCAGTGCTGGAGACAGGGTGTTAAAGGAGACCCAGTACTTC
cdr3_aa: CSAGDRVLKETQYF
clone_size: NA
v_call: TRBV20-1
d_call: TRBD1
j_call: TRBJ2-5

cdr3_nt: TGTGCCAGCATCAAAGACGGGAGGCGTAACACTGAAGCTTTCTTT
cdr3_aa: CASIKDGRRNTEAFF
clone_size: few
v_call: TRBV6-5
d_call: NA
j_call: TRBJ1-1

cdr3_nt: TGTGCCAGCAGCACAGCAAAAACAGGGGGTCGGTCACCCCTCCACTTT
cdr3_aa: CASSTAKTGGRSPLHF
clone_size: NA
v_call: TRBV21-1
d_call: NA
j_call: TRBJ1-6

cdr3_nt: TGCGCCAGCAGACCAACTAGCGGTCCTCTCACAGATACGCAGTATTTT
cdr3_aa: CASRPTSGPLTDTQYF
clone_size: NA
v_call: TRBV5-1
d_call: TRBD2
j_call: TRBJ2-3

cdr3_nt: TGTGCCAGTACTCCGCAGTCGAGCTCCTACAATGAGCAGTTCTTC
cdr3_aa: CASTPQSSSYNEQFF
clone_size: few
v_call: TRBV19
d_call: NA
j_call: TRBJ2-1

cdr3_nt: TGTGCCAGCACTCCTCTTTTGTATTCAGGGACCGACTATGGCTACACCTTC
cdr3_aa: CASTPLLYSGTDYGYTF
clone_size: NA
v_call: TRBV6-2/TRBV6-3
d_call: NA
j_call: TRBJ1-2

cdr3_nt: TGTGCCACCCAGACTAGCAGTGCTAGCACAGATACGCAGTATTTT
cdr3_aa: CATQTSSASTDTQYF
clone_size: few
v_call: TRBV24-1
d_call: TRBD2
j_call: TRBJ2-3

cdr3_nt: TGTGCCTGGAGTGTTGGACTAGGCCACAATGAGCAGTTCTTC
cdr3_aa: CAWSVGLGHNEQFF
clone_size: NA
v_call: TRBV30
d_call: TRBD2
j_call: TRBJ2-1

cdr3_nt: TGTGCCAGCAGTGCGGGACCGCCGGTGCAGTTCTTC
cdr3_aa: CASSAGPPVQFF
clone_size: few
v_call: TRBV6-1
d_call: NA
j_call: TRBJ2-1

cdr3_nt: TGCAGTGCTCGGGAGGGGAGAGAGACCCAGTACTTC
cdr3_aa: CSAREGRETQYF
clone_size: many
v_call: TRBV20-1
d_call: TRBD2
j_call: TRBJ2-5

cdr3_nt: TGTGCCAGCAGCTTAGGACAGCTATTCTACGAGCAGTACTTC
cdr3_aa: CASSLGQLFYEQYF
clone_size: few
v_call: TRBV12-3/TRBV12-4
d_call: NA
j_call: TRBJ2-7

cdr3_nt: TGTGCCAGCAGCTTAGACAGGGGGCTCCCGAACACTGAAGCTTTCTTT
cdr3_aa: CASSLDRGLPNTEAFF
clone_size: NA
v_call: TRBV7-8
d_call: TRBD1
j_call: TRBJ1-1

cdr3_nt: TGTGCCAGCAGTTCCGGGGGACAGGGATTCTATGGCTACACCTTC
cdr3_aa: CASSSGGQGFYGYTF
clone_size: NA
v_call: TRBV6-5
d_call: TRBD1
j_call: TRBJ1-2

cdr3_nt: TGTGCCAGCAGCCGGGACGGCTATAGCAATCAGCCCCAGCATTTT
cdr3_aa: CASSRDGYSNQPQHF
clone_size: NA
v_call: TRBV11-1
d_call: NA
j_call: TRBJ1-5

cdr3_nt: TGTGCCAGCAGCTTAGGGGATAGCGGGGGAAAGACCCAGTACTTC
cdr3_aa: CASSLGDSGGKTQYF
clone_size: NA
v_call: TRBV11-2
d_call: TRBD2
j_call: TRBJ2-5

cdr3_nt: TGTGCCAGCAGTCTACGCCTGGGGACGGGACTTCAGGCGGGGGGGAAGCAGTTCTTC
cdr3_aa: CASSLRLGTGLQAGGKQFF
clone_size: few
v_call: TRBV12-3/TRBV12-4
d_call: TRBD2
j_call: TRBJ2-1

cdr3_nt: TGTGCCAGCAGCGGACTCCGAGGAGCCTCTGGAAACACCATATATTTT
cdr3_aa: CASSGLRGASGNTIYF
clone_size: NA
v_call: TRBV5-6
d_call: NA
j_call: TRBJ1-3

cdr3_nt: TGTGCCAGCAGGGACAGGGCGAGAGGGGAGACCCAGTACTTC
cdr3_aa: CASRDRARGETQYF
clone_size: NA
v_call: TRBV12-3/TRBV12-4
d_call: TRBD1
j_call: TRBJ2-5

cdr3_nt: TGTGCCAGCAGTTCTCCCTTTAGCAGCGAGCAGTTCTTC
cdr3_aa: CASSSPFSSEQFF
clone_size: NA
v_call: TRBV13
d_call: NA
j_call: TRBJ2-1

cdr3_nt: TGTGCCAGCGCACTAGGGCGTAAAGCTAACTATGGCTACACCTTC
cdr3_aa: CASALGRKANYGYTF
clone_size: NA
v_call: TRBV6-5
d_call: NA
j_call: TRBJ1-2

cdr3_nt: TGTGCCAGCAGTTTACGAGCTAGCGGGAACCGCAATGAGCAGTTCTTC
cdr3_aa: CASSLRASGNRNEQFF
clone_size: few
v_call: TRBV12-3/TRBV12-4
d_call: TRBD2
j_call: TRBJ2-1

cdr3_nt: TGTGCCAGCATGAGCGGCCGCACAGATACGCAGTATTTT
cdr3_aa: CASMSGRTDTQYF
clone_size: NA
v_call: TRBV11-2
d_call: NA
j_call: TRBJ2-3

cdr3_nt: TGTGCCAGCAGCTTAGCGACGTGGGGGGTGAGCACAGATACGCAGTATTTT
cdr3_aa: CASSLATWGVSTDTQYF
clone_size: few
v_call: TRBV7-2
d_call: NA
j_call: TRBJ2-3

cdr3_nt: TGTGCCTGGAGTGTAACAGCTAACTATGGCTACACCTTC
cdr3_aa: CAWSVTANYGYTF
clone_size: NA
v_call: TRBV30
d_call: NA
j_call: TRBJ1-2

cdr3_nt: TGCGCCAGCAGCCGCGAGGGGGAAACCTACGAGCAGTACTTC
cdr3_aa: CASSREGETYEQYF
clone_size: few
v_call: TRBV4-1
d_call: NA
j_call: TRBJ2-7

cdr3_nt: TGTGCCAGCTCACGACAGGGCTGGGAGCAGTTCTTC
cdr3_aa: CASSRQGWEQFF
clone_size: NA
v_call: TRBV18
d_call: TRBD1
j_call: TRBJ2-1

cdr3_nt: TGTGCCAGCAGTGTCCGGGACAGGGGGCAGCCGAACACTGAAGCTTTCTTT
cdr3_aa: CASSVRDRGQPNTEAFF
clone_size: NA
v_call: TRBV12-3/TRBV12-4
d_call: TRBD1
j_call: TRBJ1-1

cdr3_nt: TGTGCCAGCAGCCACCAGGCTCTAGGCGGCACAGATACGCAGTATTTT
cdr3_aa: CASSHQALGGTDTQYF
clone_size: NA
v_call: TRBV4-2
d_call: NA
j_call: TRBJ2-3

cdr3_nt: TGTGCCAGCAGTGAAGTGGGGATGAACACTGAAGCTTTCTTT
cdr3_aa: CASSEVGMNTEAFF
clone_size: NA
v_call: TRBV6-1
d_call: NA
j_call: TRBJ1-1

cdr3_nt: TGCGCCAGCAGTTATAGCGGGAGGGGGGCAGAGACCCAGTACTTC
cdr3_aa: CASSYSGRGAETQYF
clone_size: few
v_call: TRBV10-2
d_call: TRBD2
j_call: TRBJ2-5

cdr3_nt: TGTGCCAGCCGCGAAGACGGGAGTTGGGCAGATACGCAGTATTTT
cdr3_aa: CASREDGSWADTQYF
clone_size: NA
v_call: TRBV7-2
d_call: NA
j_call: TRBJ2-3

cdr3_nt: TGTGCCAGCAGCCAAGACTTCCGGCTAGCGGGTTACAATGAGCAGTTCTTC
cdr3_aa: CASSQDFRLAGYNEQFF
clone_size: few
v_call: TRBV4-2
d_call: TRBD2
j_call: TRBJ2-1

cdr3_nt: TGTGCCAGCAGCTTATCGACGGGCCCCCGTGGCTACACCTTC
cdr3_aa: CASSLSTGPRGYTF
clone_size: NA
v_call: TRBV7-8
d_call: NA
j_call: TRBJ1-2

cdr3_nt: TGTGCCAGCCCAGATATTATGAACGCTGAAGCTTTCTTT
cdr3_aa: CASPDIMNAEAFF
clone_size: NA
v_call: TRBV2
d_call: NA
j_call: TRBJ1-1

cdr3_nt: TGCGCCAGCAGCTTGGACAGGGCCACTGAAGCTTTCTTT
cdr3_aa: CASSLDRATEAFF
clone_size: many
v_call: TRBV5-1
d_call: NA
j_call: TRBJ1-1

cdr3_nt: TGCAGCGTGAAAGGGGGGGACTTCATATACAATGAGCAGTTCTTC
cdr3_aa: CSVKGGDFIYNEQFF
clone_size: few
v_call: TRBV29-1
d_call: NA
j_call: TRBJ2-1

cdr3_nt: TGTGCCAGCAGCTCAGACCCCGGACAGCCTGGAAACACCATATATTTT
cdr3_aa: CASSSDPGQPGNTIYF
clone_size: few
v_call: TRBV6-2/TRBV6-3
d_call: NA
j_call: TRBJ1-3

cdr3_nt: TGTGCCAGCAGTTTATCGATGCGGATTGGTAGCACAGATACGCAGTATTTT
cdr3_aa: CASSLSMRIGSTDTQYF
clone_size: NA
v_call: TRBV12-3/TRBV12-4
d_call: NA
j_call: TRBJ2-3

cdr3_nt: TGTGCCAGCAGCCCAGCGAGGGTAAATGAGCAGTTCTTC
cdr3_aa: CASSPARVNEQFF
clone_size: NA
v_call: TRBV11-3
d_call: NA
j_call: TRBJ2-1

cdr3_nt: TGTGCCAGCAGCTTACCACAGGGGGCATCTGTAGGGAATTCACCCCTCCACTTT
cdr3_aa: CASSLPQGASVGNSPLHF
clone_size: NA
v_call: TRBV7-9
d_call: TRBD1
j_call: TRBJ1-6